This TCR beta chain was observed in a study of blood T cell repertoires in COVID-19. About the study: From the United States, Italy and Spain came samples of acute and convalescent COVID-19. Sample material is recorded as cDNA or gDNA derived from T cells, B-cell-depleted T cells, or PBMCs.

Original processing methods: The assay estimated nucleated cells by amplifying reference gene primers. Assay: immunoSEQ multiplex PCR; the TCRdb copy retains only in-frame clones and omits some. Clone size and V and J calls were adopted from that table, with D and trimming inferred from the DNA. Of about 200,000 clones detected, around 84% appear once; the ten largest clones hold over 10%. The V and J ends lost 5 bases and 5 bases respectively, with 13 bases between them. Germline V gene data show CDR1 as LNHDA and CDR2 as SQIVND (reference sequence). This CDR3 region has 14 residues. The origin of this receptor is a human donor in a cohort sampled during active COVID-19. The chain links TRBV19 to TRBJ1-5, with D possibly TRBD1 on 6 matching bases. The sequencing input was peripheral blood. The CDR3 sequence: CASSVQGVDQPQHF. CDR3 in DNA: TGTGCCAGTAGTGTACAGGGCGTGGATCAGCCCCAGCATTTT. The full variable domain, rest sourced from reference TRBV19 and TRBJ1-5, is DGGITQSPKYLFRKEGQNVTLSCEQNLNHDAMYWYRQDPGQGLRLIYYSQIVNDFQKGDIAEGYSVSREKKESFPLTVTSAQKNPTAFYLCASSVQGVDQPQHFGDGTRLSIL.